In its sample, the clone carrying this T cell receptor beta chain was seen a few times. Its antigen is currently unknown. The source of the sample is a study of vaccination and CD4 T cells after COVID-19. The CDR3 covers 15 residues. The germline V gene encodes CDR1 SGHTA and CDR2 FQGNSA. Losses at the gene ends were 5 bases for V and 7 bases for J; bases not matched to a gene: 14. Cultured CD4+ T-cell DNA underwent Oncomine TCR Beta short-read sequencing. Extraction of genomic DNA was performed on cultured CD4+ T cells. In TCRdb, the PCR reads were re-called with MiXCR into one record per CDR3 protein. The sample consists of around 10,000 distinct CDR3 sequences, around 28% of them appearing once. Stated treatment: approximately 9-day PBMC culture with coronavirus spike peptide pools or control peptides (ViraFEST assay). Samples of CD4+ T cells were obtained from the unexposed donor before the COVID-19 pandemic (2011-2018).

The sequencing sample was made of CD4+ T cells from blood, cultured in vitro. This receptor was obtained from a human donor in good health. The chain carries TRBV7-2 and TRBJ2-7, with 7 bases matching TRBD1. In DNA, the CDR3 is TGTGCCAGCAGCGTGGATAGGGACAGCCTAAAGGAGCAGTACTTC. As protein: CASSVDRDSLKEQYF.